What follows are 20 T cell receptor beta chains derived from one specimen sequenced in a study of T-cell reconstitution after alpha-beta-depleted transplantation in children. Unique molecular identifiers were incorporated when the TCRbeta library was constructed. TCRdb re-derived calls from the PCR reads in MiXCR, one entry per CDR3 protein. The sample consists of over 70,000 distinct CDR3 sequences, 7% to 10% of them appearing once. This specimen consisted of PBMCs from the stem cell graft donor, obtained from the stem cell graft. The receptors derive from a human donor who donated a stem cell graft to a child with congenital amegakaryocytic thrombocytopenia.

This clonotype has at least ten counts. The gene calls are TRBV28 and TRBJ1-6, with D hard to call. This CDR3 region has 17 residues. CDR1 is MDHEN, CDR2 SYDVKM, per germline. The ends were cut back, 2 bases at V and 9 bases at J, with 20 bases in the middle. The CDR3 region is CASSLVLRASGGSPLHF. CDR3 coding DNA: TGTGCCAGCAGTTTAGTCTTAAGGGCCTCCGGTGGTTCACCCCTCCACTTT.

This clonotype occurred many times. J is TRBJ1-4 and V is TRBV6-5, with no clear D. The CDR3 loop spans 14 amino acids. Trimming removed 0 bases from V and 3 bases from J, with 5 bases in between. Germline V CDR1 and CDR2: MNHEY, SVGAGI. The CDR3 coding sequence is TGTGCCAGCAGTTACTCTGGGGCTAATGAAAAACTGTTTTTT. It codes for CASSYSGANEKLFF.

This clonotype was recorded at least ten times. This rearrangement joins TRBV4-3 to TRBJ2-5; D may be TRBD2 (5 bases). This CDR3 is 15 amino acids long. Germline V CDR1 and CDR2: LGHNA, YSLEER. Trimming removed 0 bases from V and 2 bases from J, with 10 bases in between. CDR3 nucleotide sequence: TGCGCCAGCAGCCAAGATCTCGAGGGACAAGAGACCCAGTACTTC. Protein sequence: CASSQDLEGQETQYF.

The sample holds many counts of this clonotype. The V gene is TRBV7-2, the J gene TRBJ2-7; tentatively, D is TRBD1 (6 bases). The CDR3 is 14 residues long. V shed 5 bases and J shed 0 bases, with 11 bases lying between them. CDR1 SGHTA and CDR2 FQGNSA come from the germline V gene. The CDR3 DNA reads as TGTGCCAGCAGCCCCGACAGGAACTCCTACGAGCAGTACTTC. Residues: CASSPDRNSYEQYF.

This clonotype was picked up many times. The gene calls are TRBV12-3 or TRBV12-4 and TRBJ2-7, with D perhaps TRBD1 or TRBD2 (6 bases each). There are 14 residues in the CDR3. V was trimmed by 4 bases and J by 3 bases, leaving 13 bases between them. CDR3 sequence reads: CASSWRGTFYEQYF. CDR3 nucleotide sequence: TGTGCCAGCAGTTGGAGGGGGACTTTCTACGAGCAGTACTTC.

This clonotype was observed many times. V usage is TRBV7-7 and J usage is TRBJ2-5; 7 bases are shared with TRBD1. The V and J ends lost 5 bases and 2 bases, in that order; junction bases with no gene match: 8. This CDR3 is built from 15 residues. The V gene's germline CDR1 is SSHAT and CDR2 FNYEAQ (reference sequence). CDR3 sequence: CASSRSAGGQETQYF. The DNA for the CDR3 is TGTGCCAGCAGCCGTTCTGCAGGGGGTCAAGAGACCCAGTACTTC.

The sample holds many counts of this clonotype. The chain combines TRBV29-1 with TRBJ2-3; no clear D gene. Deletions cut 3 bases from V and 2 bases from J, with 15 bases between. The CDR3 consists of 15 residues. CDR1 and CDR2 (germline): SQVTM, ANQGSEA. This chain's CDR3 is CSVEGTSRDTDTQYF. CDR3 nucleotide sequence: TGCAGCGTTGAGGGAACGAGTCGTGACACAGATACGCAGTATTTT.

This clonotype was seen at least ten times. The chain couples TRBV9 to TRBJ2-3, with 9 bases matching TRBD2. Germline V gene sequence: CDR1 SGDLS, CDR2 YYNGEE. V was clipped by 4 bases and J by 5 bases; unmatched bases: 2. The CDR3 loop spans 13 amino acids. CDR3 region: CASSRREGDTQYF. The CDR3 DNA reads as TGTGCCAGCAGCCGGCGGGAGGGAGATACGCAGTATTTT.

In its sample, this clonotype was seen many times. V is TRBV24-1 and J is TRBJ2-1; TRBD2 agrees at 11 bases. Germline lookup yields CDR1 KGHDR and CDR2 SFDVKD. This CDR3 is 16 amino acids long. With V trimmed by 5 bases and J by 4 bases, 6 bases remained unmatched. CDR3: CATSGPLAGEYNEQFF. Here the CDR3 DNA reads TGTGCCACCAGTGGCCCACTAGCGGGAGAGTACAATGAGCAGTTCTTC.

This clonotype was found many times. V is TRBV28 and J is TRBJ1-5; no clear D. Trimming removed 7 bases from V and 1 base from J, with 17 bases in between. The length of the CDR3 is 16 residues. Germline CDR1 reads MDHEN; CDR2 reads SYDVKM. DNA of the CDR3: TGTGCCAGCACCCAAAACGGGAAAGGGAGCAATCAGCCCCAGCATTTT. Protein sequence: CASTQNGKGSNQPQHF. The whole variable domain, filled in from reference TRBV28 and TRBJ1-5, reads DVKVTQSSRYLVKRTGEKVFLECVQDMDHENMFWYRQDPGLGLRLIYFSYDVKMKEKGDIPEGYSVSREKKERFSLILESASTNQTSMYLCASTQNGKGSNQPQHFGDGTRLSIL.

About this clonotype itself: Because the CDR3's place on the DNA is in doubt, the DNA is left out and the CDR3 is given as listed by TCRdb. The chain combines TRBV7-5 with TRBJ2-1; the DNA was not compared with TRBD2, the D call given in the table. TRBV7-5 is deemed a pseudogene. Termini included, the CDR3 measures 18 amino acids. The CDR3 reads CISVPEKRAAQKYNEQFF.

The chain carries TRBV5-6 and TRBJ2-7; D not resolved. Germline assignment: CDR1 SGHDT and CDR2 YYEEEE. The CDR3 length is 13 residues. Trimming pared 2 bases from V and 5 bases from J, leaving 11 bases between. In DNA, the CDR3 is TGTGCCAGCAGCTTTCTTTCGGCCCACGAGCAGTACTTC. Translated, it gives CASSFLSAHEQYF.

The CDR3 sequence is CASILRAYRQEETQYF. The CDR3 DNA is TGTGCCAGCATCCTAAGGGCCTATCGCCAAGAAGAGACCCAGTACTTC. The chain has TRBV7-8 and TRBJ2-5; D ambiguous. V was pared by 7 bases and J by 3 bases, with 21 bases between. CDR1 is SGHVS, CDR2 FQNEAQ, per germline. This CDR3 is 16 amino acids long.

This clonotype was seen ten or more times. This sequence joins TRBV28 and TRBJ1-2; D might be TRBD1 (5 bases). Trimming shortened V by 6 bases and J by 6 bases, and 14 bases separated the two germline ends. This CDR3 region has 13 residues. CDR1 and CDR2 (germline): MDHEN, SYDVKM. In DNA form, the CDR3 reads TGTGCCAGCAGGGGGACCGCCAGGGATGGCTACACCTTC. Protein sequence: CASRGTARDGYTF.

This clonotype was detected ten times or more. The chain has TRBV5-1 and TRBJ2-3; 7 bases map to TRBD2. The ends lost 4 bases at V and 3 bases at J; junction bases unmatched: 8. This CDR3 has 15 amino acids. CDR1 and CDR2 from the germline V gene are SGHRS and YFSETQ. CDR3 nucleotides: TGCGCCAGCAGCCCCCTGGGGGAGGGGACAGATACGCAGTATTTT. It yields the protein CASSPLGEGTDTQYF.

This clonotype came up many times. J is TRBJ1-3 and V is TRBV3-1; D remains ambiguous. Trimming removed 4 bases at V and 4 bases at J, with 20 bases between. This CDR3 contains 17 residues. Germline-derived CDR1 and CDR2 are LGHDT and YNNKEL (reference sequence). CDR3 protein: CASSPRVTLPRGNTIYF. The CDR3 DNA reads TGTGCCAGCAGCCCCCGGGTCACTCTTCCACGCGGAAACACCATATATTTT. The variable domain in full, completed from reference TRBV3-1 and TRBJ1-3, reads DTAVSQTPKYLVTQMGNDKSIKCEQNLGHDTMYWYKQDSKKFLKIMFSYNNKELIINETVPNRFSPKSPDKAHLNLHINSLELGDSAVYFCASSPRVTLPRGNTIYFGEGSWLTVV.

This clonotype came up a few times. J is TRBJ2-4 and V is TRBV4-1; D ambiguous. The CDR3 spans 16 residues. CDR1 MGHRA and CDR2 YSYEKL come from the germline V gene. Between the trimmed V and J ends, which lost 0 bases and 1 base, there was a span of 10 bases. The chain's CDR3 is CASSQDTRLAKNIQYF. In DNA form, the CDR3 reads TGCGCCAGCAGCCAAGACACCAGGTTGGCCAAAAACATTCAGTACTTC.

In its sample, this clonotype was seen many times. This chain joins TRBV6-2 or TRBV6-3 and TRBJ2-7; the D is unclear. The CDR3 has 14 amino acids. Germline CDR1 and CDR2: MNHEY and SVGEGT. V was trimmed by 7 bases and J by 2 bases, leaving 15 bases between them. CDR3 loop: CASTGRTEPYEQYF. In DNA form, the CDR3 reads TGTGCCAGCACGGGTCGGACCGAACCCTACGAGCAGTACTTC.

This clonotype was seen at least ten times. The chain is built from TRBV20-1 and TRBJ1-6, with D tentatively TRBD1 (5 bases). CDR3 length: 17 amino acids. Trimming shortened V by 4 bases and J by 9 bases, and 25 bases separated the two germline ends. Germline CDR1 and CDR2: DFQATT and SNEGSKA (reference sequence). The CDR3 reads CSATDPGGVGLVSPLHF. The DNA for the CDR3 is TGCAGTGCTACCGACCCGGGAGGGGTTGGTCTCGTTTCACCCCTCCACTTT.

This clonotype appeared many times. This chain connects TRBV3-1 to TRBJ1-1, with D perhaps matching TRBD1 (6 bases). CDR1 and CDR2 (germline): LGHDT, YNNKEL (reference sequence). CDR3 length: 14 residues. Between the trimmed V and J ends, which lost 4 bases and 1 base, there was a span of 10 bases. Here the CDR3 DNA reads TGTGCCAGCAGCCCGACAGGAACGAACACTGAAGCTTTCTTT. It encodes CASSPTGTNTEAFF.